The 22 T cell receptor beta chains presented below share a single source sample, sequenced in a study of cytomegalovirus exposure and HLA in healthy donors. The PCR made use of 60 Vbeta and 13 Jbeta primers. TCRdb's table, derived via immunoSEQ multiplex PCR, lists solely in-frame clones and lacks some. The table includes about 150,000 clones, 75% to 90% detected once. The sample comprised PBMCs. The receptors originated from a woman aged 25 to 39 in good health and CMV-seronegative.

The chain couples TRBV18 to TRBJ2-7, with 10 bases fitting TRBD1. CDR3 length: 14 amino acids. The V gene's germline CDR1 is KGHSH and CDR2 LQKENI. Trimming cost V 1 base and J 4 bases; bases outside gene matches: 1. CDR3 in DNA: TGTGCCAGCTCACCACGACAGGGGGCATACGAGCAGTACTTC. The encoded protein is CASSPRQGAYEQYF.

Here the CDR3 reads CATRTGGATEAFF. The CDR3 DNA reads as TGTGCCACCAGGACAGGGGGGGCCACTGAAGCTTTCTTT. V gene TRBV28 combines with J gene TRBJ1-1, with 10 bases lining up with TRBD1. The CDR3 runs to 13 residues. Per the germline V gene, CDR1 is MDHEN and CDR2 is SYDVKM. V was pared by 10 bases and J by 4 bases, with 6 bases of the junction left unmatched.

This sequence joins TRBV7-2 and TRBJ2-2; perhaps TRBD1 as D (5 bases). Germline CDR1 reads SGHTA; CDR2 reads FQGNSA. Deletions cut 5 bases from V and 6 bases from J, with 19 bases between. The CDR3 covers 16 residues. CDR3 nucleotide sequence: TGTGCCAGCAGCGCCCCCGGATGGACAATCTCCGGGGAGCTGTTTTTT. This gives the protein CASSAPGWTISGELFF.

The chain has TRBV7-2 and TRBJ1-5; D possibly corresponds to TRBD1 (5 bases). CDR1 and CDR2 from the germline V gene are SGHTA and FQGNSA. The CDR3 extends over 15 amino acids. Between the trimmed V and J ends, which lost 0 bases and 5 bases, there was a span of 11 bases. CDR3 amino acids: CASSLAAQTDQPQHF. The CDR3 DNA reads TGTGCCAGCAGCTTAGCCGCCCAGACAGATCAGCCCCAGCATTTT.

The chain is built from TRBV30 and TRBJ2-1; the D is unclear. The CDR3 has 11 amino acids. Germline assignment: CDR1 GTSNPN and CDR2 SVGIG (reference sequence). Trimming took 4 bases from V and 9 from J, leaving 10 bases between them. The CDR3 DNA is TGTGCCTGGACCCGTTCTAGTGAGCAGTTCTTC. Translating it yields CAWTRSSEQFF.

The V call is TRBV29-1, the J call TRBJ1-5; D might be TRBD1 (5 bases). This CDR3 comprises 13 residues. Per the germline V gene, CDR1 is SQVTM and CDR2 is ANQGSEA. V lost 3 bases to trimming and J lost 2 bases, with 8 bases between them. As DNA, the CDR3 is TGCAGCGTTGAGATAGGGGGCAATCAGCCCCAGCATTTT. It encodes CSVEIGGNQPQHF.

Of note for this clone: In the same sample, other DNA sequences code for this CDR3. The CDR3 loop reads CASSQHFSPSRVLSEKLFF. The DNA for the CDR3 is TGCGCCAGCAGCCAACACTTTTCGCCCTCTAGAGTGTTGTCTGAAAAACTGTTTTTT. The V and J genes are TRBV4-1 and TRBJ1-4; D call uncertain. Trimming shortened V by 2 bases and J by 7 bases, and 26 bases separated the two germline ends. From germline, CDR1 is MGHRA and CDR2 YSYEKL. CDR3 length: 19 residues.

The rearrangement joins TRBV5-6 to TRBJ1-1; tentatively, D is TRBD1 (5 bases). Between the trimmed V and J ends, which lost 4 bases and 0 bases, there was a span of 19 bases. Germline V CDR1 and CDR2: SGHDT, YYEEEE. The CDR3 totals 17 residues. The CDR3 sequence: CASSGVTSWGLNTEAFF. CDR3 nucleotide sequence: TGTGCCAGCAGCGGGGTTACAAGTTGGGGCCTGAACACTGAAGCTTTCTTT.

This rearrangement joins TRBV2 to TRBJ2-7, with D hard to call. Germline V CDR1 and CDR2: SNHLY, FYNNEI. This CDR3 is 12 amino acids long. V lost 4 bases to trimming and J lost 12 bases, with 16 bases between them. The CDR3 DNA is TGTGCCAGCAGTGCCAAACGGTCATGGTGGTACTTC. This translates into CASSAKRSWWYF.

The chain couples TRBV30 to TRBJ2-7; perhaps TRBD1 as D (8 bases). CDR1 is GTSNPN and CDR2 is SVGIG in the germline V gene (reference sequence). This CDR3 has 13 residues. V was clipped by 8 bases and J by 2 bases, with 16 bases between them. CDR3 DNA sequence: TGTGCCGAACAGCGGGACAGGACCTACGAGCAGTACTTC. Translated: CAEQRDRTYEQYF.

The rearrangement links TRBV5-4 to TRBJ2-1; no clear D gene. The germline V gene has CDR1 SGHNT and CDR2 YYREEE (reference sequence). CDR3 size: 16 residues. The V end lost 0 bases, the J end lost 0 bases, and 10 bases lay between the germline ends. This CDR3 reads CASSLGNPSSYNEQFF. The CDR3 bases are TGTGCCAGCAGCTTGGGAAACCCGAGCTCCTACAATGAGCAGTTCTTC.

The rearrangement links TRBV21-1 to TRBJ1-4; the D segment call TRBD1 is taken from the table without a DNA check. TRBV21-1 counts as a pseudogene. The CDR3 runs to 16 residues. The CDR3 coding sequence is TGTGCCAGCCTCCAAACCTTTCGACAGGGGGTTGGAAAACTGTTTTTT. Amino acid sequence: CASLQTFRQGVGKLFF.

This clone has more than one count but fewer than ten. The V call is TRBV4-3, the J call TRBJ1-2; weak D call: TRBD1 (5 bases). The CDR3 is 14 residues long. V lost 0 bases, J lost 5 bases, and 10 bases lay in between. The germline CDR1 and CDR2 sequences are LGHNA and YSLEER. CDR3 DNA sequence: TGCGCCAGCAGCCAAGATCAGGGTGGGTATGGCTACACCTTC. It translates to CASSQDQGGYGYTF.

The CDR3 region is CASSLPLTANEKLFF. In nucleotides, the CDR3 is TGTGCCAGCAGTTTACCTCTTACAGCTAATGAAAAACTGTTTTTT. This chain connects TRBV28 to TRBJ1-4; D is undetermined. Germline V gene data show CDR1 as MDHEN and CDR2 as SYDVKM. The CDR3 consists of 15 residues. V was pared by 2 bases and J by 3 bases, with 10 bases between.

This chain links TRBV6-4 with TRBJ2-5, with 7 nucleotides matching TRBD1. The CDR3 runs to 14 residues. CDR1 is MRHNA, CDR2 SNTAGT, per germline. Trimming cost V 3 bases and J 2 bases; bases outside gene matches: 3. This CDR3 is CASSETGEQETQYF. The CDR3 nucleotides are TGTGCCAGCAGTGAAACAGGGGAACAAGAGACCCAGTACTTC.

This sequence joins TRBV11-1 and TRBJ1-2; D possibly corresponds to TRBD1 (6 bases). In germline, CDR1 is SGHAT, CDR2 FQDESV (reference sequence). This CDR3 is 15 amino acids long. The V end was cut by 5 bases, the J end by 4 bases, with 17 bases between. CDR3 bases: TGTGCCAGCAGCCCAGGGGTAGTGGGCGCCTATGGCTACACCTTC. It specifies CASSPGVVGAYGYTF.

This clone was observed once. The rearrangement links TRBV5-1 to TRBJ1-2, with TRBD1 as a possible D gene (6 bases). CDR1 SGHRS and CDR2 YFSETQ come from the germline V gene. The CDR3 covers 15 residues. With 0 bases removed from V and 4 bases from J, the gap between germline ends came to 13 bases. CDR3 sequence: CASSLAGRGTYGYTF. CDR3 DNA sequence: TGCGCCAGCAGCTTGGCCGGGAGGGGGACCTATGGCTACACCTTC.

This chain uses TRBV18 with TRBJ1-1; a possible D gene is TRBD1 (6 bases). The germline V gene has CDR1 KGHSH and CDR2 LQKENI. There are 15 residues in the CDR3. V lost 7 bases, J lost 4 bases, and 19 bases lay in between. CDR3 sequence reads: CASFLREGGTTEAFF. The CDR3 DNA sequence: TGTGCCAGCTTCTTGAGGGAAGGGGGAACCACTGAAGCTTTCTTT.

This chain links TRBV19 with TRBJ1-5, with TRBD1 matching over 7 bases. The CDR3 length is 15 residues. CDR1 is LNHDA, CDR2 SQIVND, per germline (reference sequence). V lost 5 bases and J lost 4; bases outside the gene matches: 8. CDR3 DNA: TGTGCCAGTAGTCCAGGGGGAGTCCGAAATCAGCCCCAGCATTTT. Encoded protein: CASSPGGVRNQPQHF.

CDR3 loop: CASSPIRDDTEAFF. CDR3 coding DNA: TGTGCCAGCTCGCCGATCAGGGATGACACTGAAGCTTTCTTT. The V call is TRBV18, the J call TRBJ1-1, with D possibly TRBD1 on 5 matching bases. The V gene's germline CDR1 is KGHSH and CDR2 LQKENI. Trimming stripped 6 bases from V and 3 bases from J, with 14 bases between. The CDR3 covers 14 residues.

The rearrangement uses TRBV5-4 and TRBJ2-3, with a weak D call TRBD2 (6 bases). The CDR3 length is 14 residues. The germline V gene encodes CDR1 SGHNT and CDR2 YYREEE (reference sequence). V lost 5 bases, J lost 4 bases, and 14 bases lay in between. CDR3 sequence: CASSLPGSADTQYF. As DNA, the CDR3 is TGTGCCAGCAGTCTCCCCGGGAGTGCAGATACGCAGTATTTT.

This clone was counted once. This CDR3 reads CASSPTGDYGGYTF. CDR3 DNA: TGTGCCAGCAGCCCTACGGGGGACTATGGGGGCTACACCTTC. The chain uses TRBV27 and TRBJ1-2; a possible D gene is TRBD1 (5 bases). Germline CDR1 MNHEY, CDR2 SMNVEV (reference sequence). CDR3 size: 14 residues. V lost 6 bases and J 8 bases, leaving 19 bases between the germline ends.